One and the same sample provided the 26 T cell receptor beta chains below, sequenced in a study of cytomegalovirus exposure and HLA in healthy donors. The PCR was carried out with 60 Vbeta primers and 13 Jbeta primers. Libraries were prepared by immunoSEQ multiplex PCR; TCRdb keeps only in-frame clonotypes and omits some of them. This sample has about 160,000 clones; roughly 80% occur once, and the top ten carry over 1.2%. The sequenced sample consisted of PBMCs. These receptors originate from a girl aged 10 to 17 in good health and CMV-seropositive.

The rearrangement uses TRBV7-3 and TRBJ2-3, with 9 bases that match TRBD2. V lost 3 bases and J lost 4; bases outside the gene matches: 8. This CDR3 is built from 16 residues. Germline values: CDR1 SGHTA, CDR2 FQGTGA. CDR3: CASSFYRSGGPDTQYF. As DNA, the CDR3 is TGTGCCAGCAGCTTCTACCGTAGCGGGGGCCCAGATACGCAGTATTTT.

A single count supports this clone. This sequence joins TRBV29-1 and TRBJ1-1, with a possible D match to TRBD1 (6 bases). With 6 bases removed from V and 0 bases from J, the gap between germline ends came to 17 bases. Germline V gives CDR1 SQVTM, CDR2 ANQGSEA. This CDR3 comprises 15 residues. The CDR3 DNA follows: TGCAGCGTCTACTCTGGACAGTTCATGAACACTGAAGCTTTCTTT. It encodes CSVYSGQFMNTEAFF.

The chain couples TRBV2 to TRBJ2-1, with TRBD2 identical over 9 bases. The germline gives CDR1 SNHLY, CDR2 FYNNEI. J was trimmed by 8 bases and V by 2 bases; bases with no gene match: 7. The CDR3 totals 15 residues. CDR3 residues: CASSEFERGEDEQFF. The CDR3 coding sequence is TGTGCCAGCAGTGAATTCGAGCGGGGGGAAGATGAGCAGTTCTTC. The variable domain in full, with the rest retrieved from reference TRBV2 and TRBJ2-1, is EPEVTQTPSHQVTQMGQEVILRCVPISNHLYFYWYRQILGQKVEFLVSFYNNEISEKSEIFDDQFSVERPDGSNFTLKIRSTKLEDSAMYFCASSEFERGEDEQFFGPGTRLTVL.

DNA for the CDR3: TGTGCCAGCAGCTTAGCAGCAGGGTCCCTCTATGGCTACACCTTC. Translating it yields CASSLAAGSLYGYTF. The chain carries TRBV7-2 and TRBJ1-2, with D possibly being TRBD1 (5 bases). The CDR3 extends over 15 amino acids. The germline V and J ends were trimmed by 0 bases and 4 bases, with 12 bases remaining between them. Per germline, CDR1 SGHTA and CDR2 FQGNSA.

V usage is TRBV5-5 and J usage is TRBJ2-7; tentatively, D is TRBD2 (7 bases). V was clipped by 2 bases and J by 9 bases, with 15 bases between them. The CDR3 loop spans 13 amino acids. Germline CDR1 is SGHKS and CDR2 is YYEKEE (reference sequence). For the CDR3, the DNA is TGTGCCAGCAGCTTAGGCGGGGGACAATCGCAGTACTTC. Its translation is CASSLGGGQSQYF.

The CDR3 bases are TGTGCCAGCAGATCCACAGGGAGCTCTGGAAACACCATATATTTT. Amino acids: CASRSTGSSGNTIYF. The chain uses TRBV6-5 and TRBJ1-3, with a tentative D call TRBD1 (6 bases). The CDR3 loop spans 15 amino acids. V lost 6 bases and J lost 0, with 12 bases in between. Germline lookup yields CDR1 MNHEY and CDR2 SVGAGI.

CDR3 region: CASMAMRGPRGYEQFF. CDR3 coding DNA: TGTGCCAGCATGGCAATGCGGGGTCCGAGGGGTTATGAGCAGTTCTTC. The chain couples TRBV13 to TRBJ2-1, with D maybe TRBD2 (6 bases). Germline CDR1 reads PRHDT; CDR2 reads FYEKMQ (reference sequence). This CDR3 has 16 amino acids. V was clipped by 7 bases and J by 8 bases, with 24 bases between them.

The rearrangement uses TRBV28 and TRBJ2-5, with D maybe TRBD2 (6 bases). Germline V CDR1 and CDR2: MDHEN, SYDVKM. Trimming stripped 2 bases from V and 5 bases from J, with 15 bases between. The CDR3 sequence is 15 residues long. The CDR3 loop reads CASSLSQGSGETQYF. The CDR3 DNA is TGTGCCAGCAGTTTAAGCCAGGGTAGCGGTGAGACCCAGTACTTC. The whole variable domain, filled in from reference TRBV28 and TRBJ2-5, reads DVKVTQSSRYLVKRTGEKVFLECVQDMDHENMFWYRQDPGLGLRLIYFSYDVKMKEKGDIPEGYSVSREKKERFSLILESASTNQTSMYLCASSLSQGSGETQYFGPGTRLLVL.

CDR3 loop: CASSFSRDRVPTGELFF. CDR3 coding DNA: TGTGCCAGCAGCTTCTCCCGGGACAGGGTTCCAACCGGGGAGCTGTTTTTT. J is TRBJ2-2 and V is TRBV7-3, with 9 bases fitting TRBD1. CDR1 is SGHTA, CDR2 FQGTGA, per germline. This CDR3 is built from 17 residues. The V and J ends lost 3 bases and 5 bases, in that order; junction bases with no gene match: 10.

The chain's CDR3 is CASTSSPTGGVTEQYF. The DNA of the CDR3 is TGTGCCAGTACCTCCTCCCCTACAGGGGGAGTCACCGAGCAGTACTTC. The V gene is TRBV19, the J gene TRBJ2-7, with 8 bases lining up with TRBD1. This CDR3 has 16 amino acids. With 7 bases clipped from V and 6 bases from J, the junction kept 17 bases outside the gene matches. Germline values: CDR1 LNHDA, CDR2 SQIVND (reference sequence).

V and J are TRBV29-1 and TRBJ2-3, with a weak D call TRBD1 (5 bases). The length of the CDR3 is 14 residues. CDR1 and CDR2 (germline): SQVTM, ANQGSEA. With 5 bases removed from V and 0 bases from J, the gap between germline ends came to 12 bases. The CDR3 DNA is TGCAGCGTTAGTGACAGCAAGAGCACAGATACGCAGTATTTT. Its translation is CSVSDSKSTDTQYF.

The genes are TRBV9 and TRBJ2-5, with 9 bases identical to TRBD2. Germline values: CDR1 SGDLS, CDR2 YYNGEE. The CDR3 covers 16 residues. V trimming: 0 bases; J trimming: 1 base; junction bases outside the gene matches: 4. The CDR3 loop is CASSVASGGFQETQYF. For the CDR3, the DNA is TGTGCCAGCAGCGTAGCCAGCGGGGGGTTCCAAGAGACCCAGTACTTC.

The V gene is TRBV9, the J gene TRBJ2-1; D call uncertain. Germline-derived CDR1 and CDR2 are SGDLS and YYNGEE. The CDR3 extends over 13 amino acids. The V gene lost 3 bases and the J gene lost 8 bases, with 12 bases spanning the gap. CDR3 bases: TGTGCCAGCAGCGAGACGGGTATCGATGAGCAGTTCTTC. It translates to CASSETGIDEQFF.

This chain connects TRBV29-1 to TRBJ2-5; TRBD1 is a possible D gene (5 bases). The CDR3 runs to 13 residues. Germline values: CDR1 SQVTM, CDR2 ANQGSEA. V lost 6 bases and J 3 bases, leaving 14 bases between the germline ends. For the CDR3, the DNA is TGCAGCGTGGCGACAGTTTCGGAAGAGACCCAGTACTTC. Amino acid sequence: CSVATVSEETQYF.

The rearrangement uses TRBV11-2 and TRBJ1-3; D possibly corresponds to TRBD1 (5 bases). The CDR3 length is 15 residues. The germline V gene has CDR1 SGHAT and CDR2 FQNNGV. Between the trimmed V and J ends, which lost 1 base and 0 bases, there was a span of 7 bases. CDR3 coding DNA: TGTGCCAGCAGCTTAGGACAGTTCTCTGGAAACACCATATATTTT. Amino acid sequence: CASSLGQFSGNTIYF.

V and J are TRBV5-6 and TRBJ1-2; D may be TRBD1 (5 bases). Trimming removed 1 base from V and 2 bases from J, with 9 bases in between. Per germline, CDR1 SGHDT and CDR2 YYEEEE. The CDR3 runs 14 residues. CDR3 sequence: CASSLRAGNYGYTF. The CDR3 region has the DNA TGTGCCAGCAGCTTGAGGGCAGGGAACTATGGCTACACCTTC.

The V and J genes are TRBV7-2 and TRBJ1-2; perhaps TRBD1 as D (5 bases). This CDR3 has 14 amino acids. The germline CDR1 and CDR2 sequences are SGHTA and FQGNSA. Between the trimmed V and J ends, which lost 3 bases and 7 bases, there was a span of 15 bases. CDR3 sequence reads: CASSFTGQGGGYTF. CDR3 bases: TGTGCCAGCAGCTTCACCGGGCAGGGCGGTGGCTACACCTTC.

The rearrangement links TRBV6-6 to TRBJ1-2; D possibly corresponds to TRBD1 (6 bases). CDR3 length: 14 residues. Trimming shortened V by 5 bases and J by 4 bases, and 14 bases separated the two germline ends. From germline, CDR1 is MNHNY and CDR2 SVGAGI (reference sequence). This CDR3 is CASSTFDRPYGYTF. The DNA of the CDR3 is TGTGCCAGCAGTACCTTCGACAGGCCCTATGGCTACACCTTC.

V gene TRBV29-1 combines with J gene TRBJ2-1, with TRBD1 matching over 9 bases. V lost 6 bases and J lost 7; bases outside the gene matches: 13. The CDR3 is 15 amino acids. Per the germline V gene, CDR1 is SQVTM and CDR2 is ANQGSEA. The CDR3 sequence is CSVGPGTGMVNEQFF. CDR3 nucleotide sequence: TGCAGCGTCGGACCCGGGACAGGGATGGTTAATGAGCAGTTCTTC.

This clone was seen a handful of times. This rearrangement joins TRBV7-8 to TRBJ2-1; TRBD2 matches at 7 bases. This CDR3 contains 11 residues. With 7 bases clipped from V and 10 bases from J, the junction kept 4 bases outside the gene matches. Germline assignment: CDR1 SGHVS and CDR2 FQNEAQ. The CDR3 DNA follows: TGTGCCAGCACCTCGGGGGGAGAGCAGTTCTTC. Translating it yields CASTSGGEQFF.

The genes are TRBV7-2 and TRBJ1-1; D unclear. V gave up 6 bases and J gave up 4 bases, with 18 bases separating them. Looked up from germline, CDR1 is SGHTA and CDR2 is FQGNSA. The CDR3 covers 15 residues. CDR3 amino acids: CASRIKGLRGTEAFF. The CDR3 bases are TGTGCCAGCAGGATCAAAGGACTCCGCGGCACTGAAGCTTTCTTT.

CDR3 residues: CAWTPGVVEAFF. The CDR3 DNA is TGTGCCTGGACCCCAGGGGTTGTTGAAGCTTTCTTT. The chain joins TRBV30 to TRBJ1-1; TRBD1 might be the D (6 bases). The CDR3 spans 12 residues. CDR1 is GTSNPN, CDR2 SVGIG, per germline (reference sequence). Trimming pared 4 bases from V and 7 bases from J, leaving 13 bases between.

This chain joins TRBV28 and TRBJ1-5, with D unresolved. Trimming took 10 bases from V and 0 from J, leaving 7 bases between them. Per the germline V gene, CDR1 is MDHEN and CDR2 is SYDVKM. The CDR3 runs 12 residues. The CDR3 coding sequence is TGTGCCACAACCGGTAGCAATCAGCCCCAGCATTTT. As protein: CATTGSNQPQHF.

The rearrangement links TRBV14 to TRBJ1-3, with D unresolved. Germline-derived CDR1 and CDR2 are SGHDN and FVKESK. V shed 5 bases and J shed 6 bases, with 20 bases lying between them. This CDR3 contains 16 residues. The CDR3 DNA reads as TGTGCCAGCAGCTCATCCGGGGAGGCAGCTACAAACACCATATATTTT. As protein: CASSSSGEAATNTIYF.

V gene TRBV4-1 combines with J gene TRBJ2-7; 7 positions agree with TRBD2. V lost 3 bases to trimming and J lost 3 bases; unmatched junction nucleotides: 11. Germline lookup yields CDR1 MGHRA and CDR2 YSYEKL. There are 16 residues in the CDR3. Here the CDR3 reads CASSQEGRGGGYEQYF. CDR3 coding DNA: TGCGCCAGCAGCCAGGAAGGCCGGGGCGGGGGCTACGAGCAGTACTTC.

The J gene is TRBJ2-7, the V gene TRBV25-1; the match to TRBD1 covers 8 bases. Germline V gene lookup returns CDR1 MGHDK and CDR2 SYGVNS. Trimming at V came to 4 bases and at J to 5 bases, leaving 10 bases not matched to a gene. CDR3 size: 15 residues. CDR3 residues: CASSAHRGSGDEQYF. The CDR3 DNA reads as TGTGCCAGCAGTGCCCACAGGGGGTCTGGCGACGAGCAGTACTTC.